This T cell receptor beta chain was recovered during a study of shared clonotypes between healthy human individuals. Study findings and constraints: It was observed that about 5% of naive CD4 clonotypes were shared across several donors.

Germline V gene sequence: CDR1 MNHEY, CDR2 SMNVEV (reference sequence). The junction had 8 bases not matched to a gene; V was cut back by 3 bases and J by 5 bases. The CDR3 runs 15 residues. In the authors' workflow: ImmunoSEQ supplied junction-only sequences lacking quality scores, so filtering was different. The protocol was immunoSEQ multiplex PCR, while the TCRdb copy is restricted to in-frame clones and leaves out a portion. The V and J calls and clone size were taken over from that table, and D and trimming were inferred from the DNA. This table holds fewer than 2.5 million clones, 80% to 95% found once. None of the donors, who were healthy HIV-negative adults, had recently had acute infections or vaccinations. This clone appeared once. Its antigen is not identified.

This chain joins TRBV27 and TRBJ1-1; 8 bases fit TRBD1. Source material: naive CD4+ T cells from PBMCs. Subset specified: CD45RA+ positively selected. The TCR sequence derives from a man aged 18 to 30 in good health. Some clones in this sample may be carry-over from other donors' samples. CDR3 amino acids: CASSFGQGAGTEAFF. The DNA for the CDR3 is TGTGCCAGCAGTTTCGGTCAGGGGGCTGGGACTGAAGCTTTCTTT.